This T cell receptor beta chain was identified during a study of CD8 T cells in Susac syndrome. RNA totalling about 0.45 to 1 ug underwent reverse transcription with random hexamers. From the immunoSEQ multiplex PCR reads, TCRdb called clonotypes with MiXCR, one entry per CDR3 protein. Among approximately 110,000 distinct CDR3 sequences listed, around 95% were seen once. The CD8+ and CD4+ T cells were negatively isolated, with the TEMRA cells enriched by FACS. This sequence was found in a human donor in good health. Material: CD4+ T cells from PBMCs.

The CDR3 region is CASSQPGQGARYEQFF. The CDR3 bases are TGTGCCAGCAGTCAACCGGGACAGGGGGCGCGCTATGAGCAGTTCTTC. This chain joins TRBV6-1 and TRBJ2-1; 12 positions agree with TRBD1. The CDR3 is 16 amino acids. The trim removed 5 bases at V and 8 bases at J, leaving 10 bases unmatched. Germline assignment: CDR1 MNHNS and CDR2 SASEGT.